The rows below give T cell receptor beta chains drawn from one sample of a study of blood T cells in healthy people across ages. One entry per CDR3 protein results from TCRdb running MiXCR on the 5' RACE reads. The table includes about 730,000 distinct CDR3 sequences, roughly 43% detected once. Sequencing was performed on blood. All receptors come from a woman aged 55-69 years in good health. Each CDR3 is given with its conserved first and last residue. A D gene is named only where the DNA matches it firmly. Clone sizes are given selectively: once, few, many, or a class where the clone is expanded.

14	TRBV28	.	TRBJ1-2	.	TGTGCCAGCAGTTTGGGTTCCGGGATCTATGGCTACACCTTC	CASSLGSGIYGYTF
14	TRBV10-3	.	TRBJ2-7	.	TGTGCCATCAGTGAGGGCTTAGGGGGTTACGAGCAGTACTTC	CAISEGLGGYEQYF
12	TRBV5-1	.	TRBJ2-1	many	TGCGCCAGCAGCGAGGGGTACAATGAGCAGTTCTTC	CASSEGYNEQFF
14	TRBV30	.	TRBJ2-2	.	TGTGCCTGGGTAACGGACTACCGCACCGGGGAGCTGTTTTTT	CAWVTDYRTGELFF
15	TRBV5-1	.	TRBJ1-2	many	TGCGCCAGCAGCTTGGTGGCAGGAGCTAACTATGGCTACACCTTC	CASSLVAGANYGYTF
15	TRBV20-1	.	TRBJ2-1	.	TGCAGTGCTAGTTTGGGGAGAAGCTCCTACGATGAGCAGTTCTTC	CSASLGRSSYDEQFF
13	TRBV2	.	TRBJ2-1	.	TGTGCCAGCAAGGAGGGCCGAAACAATGAGCAGTTCTTC	CASKEGRNNEQFF
13	TRBV28	TRBD1	TRBJ2-3	.	TGTGCCAGCTCCAATACAGGGACAGATACGCGGTATTTT	CASSNTGTDTRYF
13	TRBV30	TRBD2	TRBJ2-5	.	TGTGCCTGGGTTCTAGCGGGGGTATCCCTGCCGTACTTC	CAWVLAGVSLPYF
15	TRBV5-5	.	TRBJ1-6	.	TGTGCCAGCAGCTTGTGGTTGTCGGGGGATTCACCCCTCCACTTT	CASSLWLSGDSPLHF
13	TRBV7-8	.	TRBJ1-5	.	TGTGCCAGCAGCTTAGCGTTGGTTCAGCCCCAGCATTTT	CASSLALVQPQHF
11	TRBV20-1	TRBD1	TRBJ2-4	few	TGCAGTGCACAGGGGAAAAACATTCAGTACTTC	CSAQGKNIQYF
13	TRBV7-8	.	TRBJ2-1	.	TGTGCCAGCAATAAGGGCAGGGAACATGAGCAGTTCTTC	CASNKGREHEQFF
13	TRBV10-1	.	TRBJ2-3	few	TGCGCCAGCAGTGAGTCGATCGGGGCGACGGAGTATTTT	CASSESIGATEYF
11	TRBV20-1	TRBD2	TRBJ2-3	few	TGCAGTCCCGTTAGCGGGAGCACGCAGTATTTT	CSPVSGSTQYF
12	TRBV20-1	.	TRBJ1-2	.	TGCAGTGCTAGTTCCAGGGACTATGGCTACACCTTC	CSASSRDYGYTF
20	TRBV27	TRBD2	TRBJ2-6	.	TGTGCCAGCAGTTTACGGGTGGCTAGCGGGGGTTGGTCGGGGGCCAACGTCCTGACTTTC	CASSLRVASGGWSGANVLTF
11	TRBV7-3	.	TRBJ2-7	.	TGTGCCAGCAGCTCCCCACGGGGGCAGTACTTC	CASSSPRGQYF
14	TRBV29-1	.	TRBJ2-7	many	TGCAGCGTTGAAGGGGCAGGGTGGTCCTACGAGCAGTACTTC	CSVEGAGWSYEQYF
15	TRBV7-2	TRBD2	TRBJ2-4	few	TGTGCCAGCAGCTTAGAGGCTAGCGGGAGTCGCATTCAGTACTTC	CASSLEASGSRIQYF
15	TRBV6-6	.	TRBJ2-7	.	TGTGCCAGCAGTTCTTACGGGCTAGCGCCCCACGAGCAGTACTTC	CASSSYGLAPHEQYF
12	TRBV24-1	.	TRBJ2-2	.	TGTGCCACCAGTCCCCTCTCCGGGGAGCTGTTTTTT	CATSPLSGELFF
14	TRBV4-2	.	TRBJ1-4	.	TGTGCCAGCCGGGGAACAGGGCGGGGTGAAAAACTGTTTTTT	CASRGTGRGEKLFF
14	TRBV6-6	.	TRBJ1-4	.	TGTGCCAGCAGTTATGGATCCTCTCGGGAAAAACTGTTTTTT	CASSYGSSREKLFF